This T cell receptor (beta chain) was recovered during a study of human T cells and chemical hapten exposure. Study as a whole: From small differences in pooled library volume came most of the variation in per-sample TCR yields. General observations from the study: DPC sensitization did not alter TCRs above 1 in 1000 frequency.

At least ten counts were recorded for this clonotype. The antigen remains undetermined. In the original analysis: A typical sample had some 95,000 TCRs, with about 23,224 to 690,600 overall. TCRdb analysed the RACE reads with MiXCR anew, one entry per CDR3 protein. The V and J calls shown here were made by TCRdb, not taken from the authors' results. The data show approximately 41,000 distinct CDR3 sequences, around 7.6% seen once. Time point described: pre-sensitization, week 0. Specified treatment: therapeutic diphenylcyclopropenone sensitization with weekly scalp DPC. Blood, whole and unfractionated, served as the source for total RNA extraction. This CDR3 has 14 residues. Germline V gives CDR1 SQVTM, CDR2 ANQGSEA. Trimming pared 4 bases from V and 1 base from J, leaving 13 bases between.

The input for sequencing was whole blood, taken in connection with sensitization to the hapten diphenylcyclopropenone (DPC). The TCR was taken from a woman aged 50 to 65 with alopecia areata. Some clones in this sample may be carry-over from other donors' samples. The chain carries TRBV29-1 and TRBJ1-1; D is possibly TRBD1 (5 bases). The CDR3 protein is CSVVSGTANTEAFF. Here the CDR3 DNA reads TGCAGCGTTGTATCCGGGACCGCGAACACTGAAGCTTTCTTT.